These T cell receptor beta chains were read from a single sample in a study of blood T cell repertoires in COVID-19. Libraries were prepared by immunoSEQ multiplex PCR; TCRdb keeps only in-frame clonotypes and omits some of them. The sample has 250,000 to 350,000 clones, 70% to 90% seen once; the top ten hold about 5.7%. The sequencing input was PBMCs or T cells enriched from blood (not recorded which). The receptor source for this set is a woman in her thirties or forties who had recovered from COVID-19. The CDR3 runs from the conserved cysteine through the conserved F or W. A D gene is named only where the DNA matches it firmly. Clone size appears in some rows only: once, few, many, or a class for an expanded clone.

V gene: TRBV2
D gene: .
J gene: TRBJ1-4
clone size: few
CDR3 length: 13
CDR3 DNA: TGTGCCAGCAGTGAAGCGCGCAGGGAAAGACTGTTTTTT
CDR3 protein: CASSEARRERLFF

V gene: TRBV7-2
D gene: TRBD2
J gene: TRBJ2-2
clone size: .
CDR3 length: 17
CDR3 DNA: TGTGCCAGCAGCCCCTACCTCGTAGCGGGAATCCCCGGGGAGCTGTTTTTT
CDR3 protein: CASSPYLVAGIPGELFF

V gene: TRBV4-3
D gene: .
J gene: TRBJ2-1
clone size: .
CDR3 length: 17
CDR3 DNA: TGCGCCAGCAGCCAAGAGCTCAGCGCCAGCTCCTACAATGAGCAGTTCTTC
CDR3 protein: CASSQELSASSYNEQFF

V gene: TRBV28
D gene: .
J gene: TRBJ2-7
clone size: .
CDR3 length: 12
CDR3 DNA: TGTGCCAGCCGACAGGCGGGCTACGAGCAGTACTTC
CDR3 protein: CASRQAGYEQYF

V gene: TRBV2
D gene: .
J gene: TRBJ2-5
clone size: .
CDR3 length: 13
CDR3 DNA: TGTGCCAGCAGCCCACCCAGGAGGGAGACCCAGTACTTC
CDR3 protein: CASSPPRRETQYF

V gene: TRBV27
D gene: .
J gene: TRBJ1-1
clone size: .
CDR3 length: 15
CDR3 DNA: TGTGCCAGCAGTTTAAGGGAGGGATCAAACACTGAAGCTTTCTTT
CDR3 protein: CASSLREGSNTEAFF

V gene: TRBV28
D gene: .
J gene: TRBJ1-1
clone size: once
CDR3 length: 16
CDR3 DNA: TGTGCCAGCACGGTTGGAGACAGAGATATGAACACTGAAGCTTTCTTT
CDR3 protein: CASTVGDRDMNTEAFF

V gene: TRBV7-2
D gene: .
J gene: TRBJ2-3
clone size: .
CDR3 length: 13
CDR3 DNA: TGTGCCAGCAGCTTAGCCCTCGCAGATACGCAGTATTTT
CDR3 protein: CASSLALADTQYF

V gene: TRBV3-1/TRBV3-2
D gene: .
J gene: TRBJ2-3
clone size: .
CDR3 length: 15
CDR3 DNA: TGTGCCAGCAGCCAAGTATCGAGATACACAGATACGCAGTATTTT
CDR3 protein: CASSQVSRYTDTQYF

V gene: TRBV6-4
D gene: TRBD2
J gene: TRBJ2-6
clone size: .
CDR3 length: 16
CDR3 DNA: TGTGCCAGCAGCCATGTAGCGGGAGGTGGGGCCAACGTCCTGACTTTC
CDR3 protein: CASSHVAGGGANVLTF

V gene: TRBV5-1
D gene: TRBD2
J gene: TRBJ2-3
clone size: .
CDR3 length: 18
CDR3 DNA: TGCGCCAGCAGCAAAACACCGGGACTAGCGGGTTCAATAGATACGCAGTATTTT
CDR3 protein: CASSKTPGLAGSIDTQYF

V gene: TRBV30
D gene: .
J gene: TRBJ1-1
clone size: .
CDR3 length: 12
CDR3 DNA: TGTGCCTGGAGTGAAACGGGAAGTGAAGCTTTCTTT
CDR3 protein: CAWSETGSEAFF

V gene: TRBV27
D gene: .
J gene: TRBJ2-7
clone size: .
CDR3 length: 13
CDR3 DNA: TGTGCCAGCAGTCGGAGGGAGGGGGACGAGCAGTACTTC
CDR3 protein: CASSRREGDEQYF

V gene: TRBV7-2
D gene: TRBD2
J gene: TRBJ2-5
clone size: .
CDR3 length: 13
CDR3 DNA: TGTGCCAGCAGCCGGGGGGGGTCAGAGACCCAGTACTTC
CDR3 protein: CASSRGGSETQYF

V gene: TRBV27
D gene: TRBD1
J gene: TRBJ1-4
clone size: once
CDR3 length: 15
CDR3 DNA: TGTGCCAGCAGTTCGACAGGGGTCTATAATGAAAAACTGTTTTTT
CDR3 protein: CASSSTGVYNEKLFF

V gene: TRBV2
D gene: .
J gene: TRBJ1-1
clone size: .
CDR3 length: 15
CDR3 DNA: TGTGCCAGCAGGACCCAGAGCGGGAAGGGGACTGAAGCTTTCTTT
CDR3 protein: CASRTQSGKGTEAFF

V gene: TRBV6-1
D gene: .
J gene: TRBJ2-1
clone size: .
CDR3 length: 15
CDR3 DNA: TGTGCCAGCAGTGAAGCGGGAGGCTCCTACAATGAGCAGTTCTTC
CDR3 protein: CASSEAGGSYNEQFF

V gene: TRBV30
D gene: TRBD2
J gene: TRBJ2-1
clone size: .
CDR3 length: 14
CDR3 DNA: TGTGCCTGGAACCCACGTGCGGGAGTAGGAGAGCAGTTCTTC
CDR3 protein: CAWNPRAGVGEQFF

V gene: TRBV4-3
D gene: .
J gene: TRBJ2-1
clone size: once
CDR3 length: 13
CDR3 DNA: TGCGCCAGCAGCCAAGACTGGGCCAATGAGCAGTTCTTC
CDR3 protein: CASSQDWANEQFF

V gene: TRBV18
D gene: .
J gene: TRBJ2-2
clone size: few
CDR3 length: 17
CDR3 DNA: TGTGCCAGCTCACCCCAATCGGGACACCTCGGGACCGGGGAGCTGTTTTTT
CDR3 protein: CASSPQSGHLGTGELFF

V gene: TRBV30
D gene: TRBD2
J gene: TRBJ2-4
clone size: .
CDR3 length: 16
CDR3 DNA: TGTGCCTGGAGGGGTAAAGCTAGCGGGGCCAAAAACATTCAGTACTTC
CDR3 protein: CAWRGKASGAKNIQYF

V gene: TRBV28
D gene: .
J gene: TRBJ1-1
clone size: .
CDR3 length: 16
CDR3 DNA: TGTGCCAGCAGCCCCGGGGGGGGTTTTTTAATGGGTGAAGCTTTCTTT
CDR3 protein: CASSPGGGFLMGEAFF

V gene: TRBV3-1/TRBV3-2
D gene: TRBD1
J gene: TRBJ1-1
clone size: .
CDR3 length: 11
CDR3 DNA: TGTGCCAGCAGCCAAGAAGGGGGCTCTTTCTTT
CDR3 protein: CASSQEGGSFF

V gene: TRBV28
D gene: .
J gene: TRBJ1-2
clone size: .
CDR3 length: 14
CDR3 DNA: TGTGCCAGCAGTCCTACCGAACAGGGCTGGGGCTACACCTTC
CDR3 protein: CASSPTEQGWGYTF

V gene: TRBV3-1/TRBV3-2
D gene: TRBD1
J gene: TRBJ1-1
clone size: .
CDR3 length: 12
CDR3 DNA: TGTGCCAGCCGCGAGGGGGCGTCGGAAGCTTTCTTT
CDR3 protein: CASREGASEAFF

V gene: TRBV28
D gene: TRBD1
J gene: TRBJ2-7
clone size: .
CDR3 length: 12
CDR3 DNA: TGTGCCAGCAGTTACGAGGGGGCCTGGCAGTACTTC
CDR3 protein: CASSYEGAWQYF

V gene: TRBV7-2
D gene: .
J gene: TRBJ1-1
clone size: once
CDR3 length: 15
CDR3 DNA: TGTGCCAGCAGCTTAGTAGGGAGGACGAACACTGAAGCTTTCTTT
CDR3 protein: CASSLVGRTNTEAFF

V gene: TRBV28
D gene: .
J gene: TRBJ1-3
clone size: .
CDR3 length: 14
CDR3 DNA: TGTGCCAGCAGTTTGCAGCGCTCTGGAAACACCATATATTTT
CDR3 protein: CASSLQRSGNTIYF

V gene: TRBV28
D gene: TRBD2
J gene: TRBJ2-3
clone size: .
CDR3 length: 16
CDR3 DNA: TGTGCCAGCAGTTCACCCAGCGGGAGGGCCGAGGATACGCAGTATTTT
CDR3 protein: CASSSPSGRAEDTQYF

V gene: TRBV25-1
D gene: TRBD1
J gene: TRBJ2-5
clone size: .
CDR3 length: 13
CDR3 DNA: TGTGCCAGCACCCGACAGGGTTCGGCGACCCAGTACTTC
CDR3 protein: CASTRQGSATQYF

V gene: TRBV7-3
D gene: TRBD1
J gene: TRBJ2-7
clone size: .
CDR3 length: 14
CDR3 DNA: TGTGCCAGCAGCTTCGGACAGGGGAACTACGAGCAGTACTTC
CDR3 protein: CASSFGQGNYEQYF

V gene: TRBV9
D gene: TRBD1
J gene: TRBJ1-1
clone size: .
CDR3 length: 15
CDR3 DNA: TGTGCCAGCAGCGGAGGGACAGGGCGAGGGACTGAAGCTTTCTTT
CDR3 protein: CASSGGTGRGTEAFF

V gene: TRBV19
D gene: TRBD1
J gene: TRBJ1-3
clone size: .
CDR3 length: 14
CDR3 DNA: TGTGCCAGTATAGGCACAGGGGGCGGAAACACCATATATTTT
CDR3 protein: CASIGTGGGNTIYF

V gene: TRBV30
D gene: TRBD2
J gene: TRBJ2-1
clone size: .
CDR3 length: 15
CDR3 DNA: TGTGCCTGGAGCGGGAGGGCTGGCTCCTACAATGAGCAGTTCTTC
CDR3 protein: CAWSGRAGSYNEQFF

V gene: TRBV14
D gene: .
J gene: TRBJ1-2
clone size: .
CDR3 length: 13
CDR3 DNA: TGTGCCAGCAGCCAAGAGTCGCGGGACGGCTACACCTTC
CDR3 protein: CASSQESRDGYTF

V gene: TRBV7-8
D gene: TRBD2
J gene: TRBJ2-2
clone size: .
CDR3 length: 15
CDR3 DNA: TGTGCCAGCAGCGCCGACACTAGCGGCACCGGGGAGCTGTTTTTT
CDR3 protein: CASSADTSGTGELFF

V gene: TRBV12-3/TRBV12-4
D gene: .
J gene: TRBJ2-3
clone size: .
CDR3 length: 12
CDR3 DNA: TGTGCCAGCAGTGGGGGACATTTTACGCAGTATTTT
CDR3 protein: CASSGGHFTQYF

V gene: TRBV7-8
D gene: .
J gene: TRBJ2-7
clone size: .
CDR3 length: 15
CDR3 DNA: TGTGCCAGCAGCTTAGGTTCTAGCGCCACCTACGAGCAGTACTTC
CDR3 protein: CASSLGSSATYEQYF